This TCR beta chain was sequenced in a study of T cell responses to AZD1222 COVID-19 vaccine. About this clone: Its antigen is unknown.

Whether given at about 4 or about 12 weeks, second doses were pooled. Using immunoSEQ multiplex PCR, the repertoire was profiled, and TCRdb retains in-frame clones only, with some absent. The sample holds around 150,000 clones; roughly 92% are singletons and the top ten take less than 5%. Germline CDR1 reads SGHVS; CDR2 reads FQNEAQ. After removal of 3 bases from V and 1 base from J, the junction contained 2 bases not matched to a gene. CDR3 length: 14 amino acids. Study findings and constraints: Increases in Spike-specific TCR breadth and depth were seen after two AZD1222 doses. With dominance at 160-218 and 743-854, vaccine-associated CD4 TCRs spanned spike.

J is TRBJ2-7 and V is TRBV7-8; 8 nucleotides match TRBD1. The sequencing used peripheral blood, collected 28 days after the second AZD1222 dose. The receptor's source is an adult who received the AZD1222 COVID-19 vaccine. The CDR3 DNA is TGTGCCAGCAGCTTGACAGGGGCGTCCTACGAGCAGTACTTC. Protein: CASSLTGASYEQYF.